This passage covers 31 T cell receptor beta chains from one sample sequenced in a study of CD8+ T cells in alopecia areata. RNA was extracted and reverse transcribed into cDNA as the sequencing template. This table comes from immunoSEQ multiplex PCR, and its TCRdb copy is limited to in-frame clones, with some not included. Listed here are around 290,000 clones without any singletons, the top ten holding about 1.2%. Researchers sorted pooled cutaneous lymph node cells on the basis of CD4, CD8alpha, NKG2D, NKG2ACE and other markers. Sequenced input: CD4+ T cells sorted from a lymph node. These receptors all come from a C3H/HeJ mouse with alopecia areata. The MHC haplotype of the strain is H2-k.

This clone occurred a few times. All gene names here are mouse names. The part of the CDR3 DNA that was read is TGTGCCAGCAGTGATGTTGGGGGGGCGGCAGAA. Translating it yields CASSDVGGAAE. The entire CDR3 is CASSDVGGAAETLYF. This chain connects TRBV13-1 to TRBJ2-3, with 9 bases identical to TRBD2. The observed sequence ends 4 residues before the CDR3 terminus, with the missing tail filled in from the germline J gene. Germline CDR1 reads NSHNY; CDR2 reads SYGAGN. V was clipped by 0 bases and J by 3 bases; unmatched bases: 2. CDR3 length: 15 residues.

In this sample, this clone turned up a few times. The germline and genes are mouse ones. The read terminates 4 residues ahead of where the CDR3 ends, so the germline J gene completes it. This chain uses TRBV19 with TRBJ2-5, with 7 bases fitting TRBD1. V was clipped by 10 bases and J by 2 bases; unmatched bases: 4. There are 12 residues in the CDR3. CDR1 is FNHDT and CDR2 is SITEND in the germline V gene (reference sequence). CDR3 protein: CAAGDSQDTQYF. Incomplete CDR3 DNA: TGTGCCGCCGGGGACAGCCAAGAC.

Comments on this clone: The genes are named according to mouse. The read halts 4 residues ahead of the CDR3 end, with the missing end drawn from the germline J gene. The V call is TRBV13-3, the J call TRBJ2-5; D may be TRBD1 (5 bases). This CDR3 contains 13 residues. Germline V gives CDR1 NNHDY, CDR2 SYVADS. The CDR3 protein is CASSDQGYDTQYF. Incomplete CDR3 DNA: TGTGCCAGCAGTGATCAGGGTTACGAC.

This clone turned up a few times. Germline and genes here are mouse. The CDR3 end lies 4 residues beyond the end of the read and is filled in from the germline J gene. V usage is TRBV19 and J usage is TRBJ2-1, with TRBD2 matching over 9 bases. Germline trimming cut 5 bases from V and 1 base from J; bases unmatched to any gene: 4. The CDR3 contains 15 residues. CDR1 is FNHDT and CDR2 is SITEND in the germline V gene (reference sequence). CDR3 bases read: TGTGCCAGCAGAGATGGGGGGGCCAACTATGCT. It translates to CASRDGGANYA. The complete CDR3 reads CASRDGGANYAEQFF.

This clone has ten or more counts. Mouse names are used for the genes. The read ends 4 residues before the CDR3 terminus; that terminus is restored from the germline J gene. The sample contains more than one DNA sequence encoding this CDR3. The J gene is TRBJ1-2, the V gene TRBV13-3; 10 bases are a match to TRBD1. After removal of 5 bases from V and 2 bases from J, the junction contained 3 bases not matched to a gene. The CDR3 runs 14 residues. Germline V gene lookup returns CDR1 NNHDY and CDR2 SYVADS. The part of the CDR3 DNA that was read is TGTGCCAGCAGGAGACAGGGGGCTAACTCC. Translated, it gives CASRRQGANS. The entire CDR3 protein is CASRRQGANSDYTF.

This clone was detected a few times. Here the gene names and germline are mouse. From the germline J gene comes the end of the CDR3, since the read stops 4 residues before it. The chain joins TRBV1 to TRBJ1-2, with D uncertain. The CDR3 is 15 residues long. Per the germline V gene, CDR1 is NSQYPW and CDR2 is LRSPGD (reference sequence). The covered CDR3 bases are TGCACCTGCAGTGCAGATCTAGGGTTGACGTCC. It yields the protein CTCSADLGLTS. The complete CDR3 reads CTCSADLGLTSDYTF.

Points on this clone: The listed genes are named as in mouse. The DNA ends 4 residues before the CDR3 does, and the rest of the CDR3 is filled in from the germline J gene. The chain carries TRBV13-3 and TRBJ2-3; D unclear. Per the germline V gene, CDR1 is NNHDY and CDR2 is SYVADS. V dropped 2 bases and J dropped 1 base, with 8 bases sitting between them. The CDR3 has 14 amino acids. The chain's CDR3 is CASSESWGAETLYF. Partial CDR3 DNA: TGTGCCAGCAGTGAGTCTTGGGGTGCAGAA.

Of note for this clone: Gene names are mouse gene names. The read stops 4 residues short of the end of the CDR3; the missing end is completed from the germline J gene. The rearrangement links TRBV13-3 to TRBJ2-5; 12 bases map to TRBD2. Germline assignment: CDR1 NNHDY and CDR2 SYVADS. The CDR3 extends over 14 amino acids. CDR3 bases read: TGTGCCAGCAGCGGACTGGGGGGGGTAGAC. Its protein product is CASSGLGGVD. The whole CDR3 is CASSGLGGVDTQYF. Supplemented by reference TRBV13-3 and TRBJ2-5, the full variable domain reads EAAVTQSPRSKVAVTGGKVTLSCHQTNNHDYMYWYRQDTGHGLRLIHYSYVADSTEKGDIPDGYKASRPSQENFSLILELASLSQTAVYFCASSGLGGVDTQYFGPGTRLLVL.

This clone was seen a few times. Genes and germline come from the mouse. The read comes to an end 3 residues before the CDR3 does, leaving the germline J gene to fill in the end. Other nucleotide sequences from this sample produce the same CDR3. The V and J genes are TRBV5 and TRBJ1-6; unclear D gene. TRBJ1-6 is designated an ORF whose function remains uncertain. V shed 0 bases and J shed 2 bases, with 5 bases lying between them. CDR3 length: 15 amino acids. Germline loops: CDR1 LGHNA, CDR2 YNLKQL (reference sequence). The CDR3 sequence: CASSQEGTYNSPLYF. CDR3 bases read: TGTGCCAGCAGCCAAGAGGGGACCTATAATTCGCCC.

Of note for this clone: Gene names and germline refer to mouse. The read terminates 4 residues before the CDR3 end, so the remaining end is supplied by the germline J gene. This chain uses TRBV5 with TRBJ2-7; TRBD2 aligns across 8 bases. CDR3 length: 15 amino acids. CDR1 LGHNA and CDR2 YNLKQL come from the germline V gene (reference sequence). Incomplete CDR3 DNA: TGTGCCAGCAGCCAAGAATCCTGGGGGGCTTAT. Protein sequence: CASSQESWGAY. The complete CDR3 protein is CASSQESWGAYEQYF.

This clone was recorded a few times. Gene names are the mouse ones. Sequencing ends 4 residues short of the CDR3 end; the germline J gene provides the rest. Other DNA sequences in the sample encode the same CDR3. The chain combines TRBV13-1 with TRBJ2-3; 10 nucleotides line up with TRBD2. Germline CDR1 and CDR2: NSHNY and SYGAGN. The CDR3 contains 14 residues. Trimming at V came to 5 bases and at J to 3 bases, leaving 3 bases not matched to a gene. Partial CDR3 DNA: TGTGCCAGCAGCCGGGACTGGGGAGCAGAA. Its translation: CASSRDWGAE. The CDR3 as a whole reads CASSRDWGAETLYF.

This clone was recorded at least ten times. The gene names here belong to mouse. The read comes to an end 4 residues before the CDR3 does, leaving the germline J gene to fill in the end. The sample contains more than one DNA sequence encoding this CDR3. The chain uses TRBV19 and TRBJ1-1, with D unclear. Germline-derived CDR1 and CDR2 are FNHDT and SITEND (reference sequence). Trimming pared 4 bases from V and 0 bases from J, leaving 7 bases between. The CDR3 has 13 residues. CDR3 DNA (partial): TGTGCCAGCAGTCGACAAGCAAACACA. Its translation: CASSRQANT. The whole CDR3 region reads CASSRQANTEVFF.

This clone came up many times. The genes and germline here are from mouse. CDR3: CASSGDWGGTGQLYF. CDR3 DNA, as far as it was read: TGTGCTAGCAGTGGGGACTGGGGAGGCACCGGG. This chain connects TRBV17 to TRBJ2-2; 10 nucleotides match TRBD2. The read ends 4 residues before the CDR3 terminus; that terminus is restored from the germline J gene. This CDR3 spans 15 amino acids. Germline CDR1 is MNHDT and CDR2 is YYDKIL. With 5 bases clipped from V and 4 bases from J, the junction kept 4 bases outside the gene matches.

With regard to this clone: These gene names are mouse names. CDR3 bases read: TGTGCTAGCAGTTTATCAAGACAGGCGGGCACCGGG. Protein product: CASSLSRQAGTG. In full, the CDR3 is CASSLSRQAGTGQLYF. The chain combines TRBV29 with TRBJ2-2; TRBD1 might be the D (6 bases). The read terminates 4 residues before the CDR3 end, so the remaining end is supplied by the germline J gene. Germline assignment: CDR1 MSHET and CDR2 SYDVDS. The CDR3 sequence is 16 residues long. Trimming stripped 0 bases from V and 4 bases from J, with 12 bases between. The complete variable domain, with remaining parts taken from reference TRBV29 and TRBJ2-2, reads DMKVTQMPRYLIKRMGENVLLECGQDMSHETMYWYRQDPGLGLQLIYISYDVDSNSEGDIPKGYRVSRKKREHFSLILDSAKTNQTSVYFCASSLSRQAGTGQLYFGEGSKLTVL.

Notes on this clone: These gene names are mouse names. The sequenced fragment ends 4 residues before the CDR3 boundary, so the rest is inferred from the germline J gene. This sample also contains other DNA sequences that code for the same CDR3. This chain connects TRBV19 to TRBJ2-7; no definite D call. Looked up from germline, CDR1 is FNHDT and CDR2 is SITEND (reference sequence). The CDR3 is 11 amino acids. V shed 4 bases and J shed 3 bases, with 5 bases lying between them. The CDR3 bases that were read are TGTGCCAGCAGTCACATCTAT. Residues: CASSHIY. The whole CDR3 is CASSHIYEQYF.

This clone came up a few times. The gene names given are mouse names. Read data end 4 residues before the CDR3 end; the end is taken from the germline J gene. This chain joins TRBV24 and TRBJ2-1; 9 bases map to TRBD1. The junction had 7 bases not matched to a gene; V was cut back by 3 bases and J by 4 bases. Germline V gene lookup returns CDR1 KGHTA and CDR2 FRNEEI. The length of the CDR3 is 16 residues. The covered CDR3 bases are TGTGCCAGCAGTCTCCCAACAGGGGGCGATTATGCT. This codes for CASSLPTGGDYA. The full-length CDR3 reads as CASSLPTGGDYAEQFF.

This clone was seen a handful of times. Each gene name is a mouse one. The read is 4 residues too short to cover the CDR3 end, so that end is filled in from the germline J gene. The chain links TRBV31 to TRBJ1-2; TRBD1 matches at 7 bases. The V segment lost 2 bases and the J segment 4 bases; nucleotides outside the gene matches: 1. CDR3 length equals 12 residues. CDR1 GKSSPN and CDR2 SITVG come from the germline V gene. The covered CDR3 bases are TGTGCCTGGAGTTCAGGGGGCTCC. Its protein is CAWSSGGS. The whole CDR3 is CAWSSGGSDYTF.

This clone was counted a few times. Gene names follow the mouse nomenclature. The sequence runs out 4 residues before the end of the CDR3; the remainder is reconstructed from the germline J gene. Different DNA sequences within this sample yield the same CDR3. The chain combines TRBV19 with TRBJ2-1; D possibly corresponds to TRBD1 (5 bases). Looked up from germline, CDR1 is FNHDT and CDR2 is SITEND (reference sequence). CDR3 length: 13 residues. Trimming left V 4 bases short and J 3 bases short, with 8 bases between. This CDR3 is CASSPGSYAEQFF. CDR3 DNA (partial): TGTGCCAGCAGTCCAGGGTCCTATGCT.

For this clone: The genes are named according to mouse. The sequenced CDR3 bases are TGTGCCAGCGGTGGGACAGCCACCGGG. Amino acids: CASGGTATG. The entire CDR3 sequence reads CASGGTATGQLYF. The V gene is TRBV13-2, the J gene TRBJ2-2; possible D gene TRBD1, 6 bases. The read falls 4 residues short of the CDR3 end, and the missing part is taken from the germline J gene. The CDR3 sequence is 13 residues long. Per germline, CDR1 NNHNN and CDR2 SYGAGS (reference sequence). Trimming shortened V by 3 bases and J by 4 bases, and 7 bases separated the two germline ends.

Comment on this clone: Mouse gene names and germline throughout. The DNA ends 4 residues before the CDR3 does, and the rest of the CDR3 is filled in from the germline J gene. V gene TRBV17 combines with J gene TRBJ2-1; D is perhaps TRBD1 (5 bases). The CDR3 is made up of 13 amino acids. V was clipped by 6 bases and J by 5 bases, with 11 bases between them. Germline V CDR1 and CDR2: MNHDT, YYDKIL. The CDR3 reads CASRQGRDAEQFF. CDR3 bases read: TGTGCTAGCAGGCAGGGAAGGGATGCT. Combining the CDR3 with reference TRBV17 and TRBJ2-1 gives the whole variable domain DTTVKQNPRYKLARVGKPVNLICSQTMNHDTMYWYQKKPNQAPKLLLFYYDKILNREADTFEKFQSSRPNNSFCSLYIGSAGLEYSAMYLCASRQGRDAEQFFGPGTRLTVL.

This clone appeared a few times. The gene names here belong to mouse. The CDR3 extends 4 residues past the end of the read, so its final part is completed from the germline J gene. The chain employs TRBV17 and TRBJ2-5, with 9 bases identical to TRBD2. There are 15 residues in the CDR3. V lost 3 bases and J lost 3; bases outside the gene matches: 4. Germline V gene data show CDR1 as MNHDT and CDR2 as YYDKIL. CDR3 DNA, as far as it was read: TGTGCTAGCAGTAGCCTCGGGACTGGGCAAGAC. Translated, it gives CASSSLGTGQD. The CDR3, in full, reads CASSSLGTGQDTQYF.

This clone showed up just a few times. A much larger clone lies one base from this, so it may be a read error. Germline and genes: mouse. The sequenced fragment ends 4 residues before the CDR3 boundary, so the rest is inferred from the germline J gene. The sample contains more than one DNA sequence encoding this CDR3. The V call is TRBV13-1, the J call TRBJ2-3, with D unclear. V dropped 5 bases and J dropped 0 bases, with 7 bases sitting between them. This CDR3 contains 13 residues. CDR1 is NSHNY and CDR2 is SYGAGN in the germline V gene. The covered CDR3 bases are TGTGCCAGCAGCCCAACTAGTGCAGAA. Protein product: CASSPTSAE. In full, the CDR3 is CASSPTSAETLYF.

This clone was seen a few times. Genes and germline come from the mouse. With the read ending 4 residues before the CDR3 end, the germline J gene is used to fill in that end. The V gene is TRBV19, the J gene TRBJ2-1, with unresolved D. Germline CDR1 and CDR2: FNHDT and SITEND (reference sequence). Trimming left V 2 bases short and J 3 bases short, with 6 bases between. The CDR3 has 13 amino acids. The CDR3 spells CASSMLAYAEQFF. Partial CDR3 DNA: TGTGCCAGCAGTATGCTGGCCTATGCT.

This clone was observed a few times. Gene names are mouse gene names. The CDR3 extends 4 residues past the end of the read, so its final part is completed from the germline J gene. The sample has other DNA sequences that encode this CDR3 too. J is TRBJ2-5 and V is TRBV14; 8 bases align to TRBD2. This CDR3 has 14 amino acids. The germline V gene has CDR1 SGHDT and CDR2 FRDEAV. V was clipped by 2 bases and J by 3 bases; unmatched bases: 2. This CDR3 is CASSLGGPQDTQYF. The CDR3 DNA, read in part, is TGTGCCAGCAGTTTGGGGGGGCCTCAAGAC.

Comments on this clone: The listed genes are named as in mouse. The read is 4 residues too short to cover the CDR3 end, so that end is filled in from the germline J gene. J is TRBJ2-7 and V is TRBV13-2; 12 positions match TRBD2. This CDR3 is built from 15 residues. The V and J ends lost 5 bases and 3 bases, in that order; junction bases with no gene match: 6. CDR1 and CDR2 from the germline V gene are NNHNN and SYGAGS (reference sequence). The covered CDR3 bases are TGTGCCAGCGGCCACCCGGGACTGGGGGGCTAT. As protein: CASGHPGLGGY. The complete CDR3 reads CASGHPGLGGYEQYF.

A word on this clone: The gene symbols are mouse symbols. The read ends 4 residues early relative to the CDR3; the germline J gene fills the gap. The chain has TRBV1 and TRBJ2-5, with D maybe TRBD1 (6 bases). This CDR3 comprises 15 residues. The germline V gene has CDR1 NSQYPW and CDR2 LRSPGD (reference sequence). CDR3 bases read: TGCACCTGCAGTGCAGATAAACAGGGAGGAGAC. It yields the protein CTCSADKQGGD. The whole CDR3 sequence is CTCSADKQGGDTQYF.

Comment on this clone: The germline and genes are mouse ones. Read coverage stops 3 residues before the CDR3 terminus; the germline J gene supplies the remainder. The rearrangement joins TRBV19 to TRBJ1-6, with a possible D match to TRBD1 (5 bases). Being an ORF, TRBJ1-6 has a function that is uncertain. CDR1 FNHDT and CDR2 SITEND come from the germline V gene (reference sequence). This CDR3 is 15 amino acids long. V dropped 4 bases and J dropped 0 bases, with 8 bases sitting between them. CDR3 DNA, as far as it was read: TGTGCCAGCAGTCGACAGTTTTCCTATAATTCGCCC. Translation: CASSRQFSYNSP. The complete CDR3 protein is CASSRQFSYNSPLYF.

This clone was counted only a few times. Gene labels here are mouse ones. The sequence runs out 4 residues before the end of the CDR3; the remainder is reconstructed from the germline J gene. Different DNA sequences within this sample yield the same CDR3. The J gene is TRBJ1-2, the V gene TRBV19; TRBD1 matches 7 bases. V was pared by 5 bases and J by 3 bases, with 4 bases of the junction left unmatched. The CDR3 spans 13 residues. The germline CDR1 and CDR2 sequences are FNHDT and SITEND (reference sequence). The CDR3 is CASSAQGDSDYTF. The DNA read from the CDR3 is TGTGCCAGCAGCGCCCAGGGGGACTCC.

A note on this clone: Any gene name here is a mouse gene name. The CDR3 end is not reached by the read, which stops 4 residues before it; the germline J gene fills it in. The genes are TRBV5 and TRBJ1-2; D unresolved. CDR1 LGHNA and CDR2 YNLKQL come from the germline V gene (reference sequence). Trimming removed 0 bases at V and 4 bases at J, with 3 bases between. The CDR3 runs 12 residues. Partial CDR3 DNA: TGTGCCAGCAGCCAAGAGGGCTCC. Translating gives CASSQEGS. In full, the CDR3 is CASSQEGSDYTF.

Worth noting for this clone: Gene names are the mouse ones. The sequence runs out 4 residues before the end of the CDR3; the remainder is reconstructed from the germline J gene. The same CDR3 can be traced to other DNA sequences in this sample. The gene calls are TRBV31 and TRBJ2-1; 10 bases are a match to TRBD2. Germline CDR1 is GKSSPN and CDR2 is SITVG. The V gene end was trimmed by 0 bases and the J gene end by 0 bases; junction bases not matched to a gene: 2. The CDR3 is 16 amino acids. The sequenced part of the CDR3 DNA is TGTGCCTGGAGTCTAAGGACTGGGGGTAACTATGCT. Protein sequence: CAWSLRTGGNYA. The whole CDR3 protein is CAWSLRTGGNYAEQFF.

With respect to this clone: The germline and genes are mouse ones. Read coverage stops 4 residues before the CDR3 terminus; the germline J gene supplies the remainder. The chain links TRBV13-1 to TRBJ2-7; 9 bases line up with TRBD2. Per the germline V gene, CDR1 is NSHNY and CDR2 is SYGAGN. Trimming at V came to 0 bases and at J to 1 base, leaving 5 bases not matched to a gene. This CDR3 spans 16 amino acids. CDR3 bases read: TGTGCCAGCAGTGATGTTGGGCTGGGGGGGTCCTAT. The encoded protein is CASSDVGLGGSY. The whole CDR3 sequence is CASSDVGLGGSYEQYF.